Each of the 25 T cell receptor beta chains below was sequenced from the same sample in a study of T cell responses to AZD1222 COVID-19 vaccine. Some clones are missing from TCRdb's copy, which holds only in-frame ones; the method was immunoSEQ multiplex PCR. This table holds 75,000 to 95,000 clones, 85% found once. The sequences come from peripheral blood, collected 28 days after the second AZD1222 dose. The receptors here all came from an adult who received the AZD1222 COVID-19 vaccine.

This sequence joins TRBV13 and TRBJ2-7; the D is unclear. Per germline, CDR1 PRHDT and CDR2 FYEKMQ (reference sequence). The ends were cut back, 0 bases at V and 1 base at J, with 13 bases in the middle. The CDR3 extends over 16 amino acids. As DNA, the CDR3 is TGTGCCAGCAGCTTAGGACTCCTCCCACCTTCCTACGAGCAGTACTTC. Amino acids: CASSLGLLPPSYEQYF.

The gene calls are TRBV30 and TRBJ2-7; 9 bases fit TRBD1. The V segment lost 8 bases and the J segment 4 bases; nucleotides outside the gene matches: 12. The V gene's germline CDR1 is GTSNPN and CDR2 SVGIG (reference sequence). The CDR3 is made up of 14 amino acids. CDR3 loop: CAIIPGQGFYEQYF. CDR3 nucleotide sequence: TGTGCCATAATCCCGGGACAGGGATTTTACGAGCAGTACTTC.

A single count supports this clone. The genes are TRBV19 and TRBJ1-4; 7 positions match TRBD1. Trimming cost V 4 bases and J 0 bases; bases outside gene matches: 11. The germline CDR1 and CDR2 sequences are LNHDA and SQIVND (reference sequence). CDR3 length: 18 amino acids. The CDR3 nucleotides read TGTGCCAGTAGTAACACCCGTTCCACAGGGGCAACTAATGAAAAACTGTTTTTT. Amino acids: CASSNTRSTGATNEKLFF.

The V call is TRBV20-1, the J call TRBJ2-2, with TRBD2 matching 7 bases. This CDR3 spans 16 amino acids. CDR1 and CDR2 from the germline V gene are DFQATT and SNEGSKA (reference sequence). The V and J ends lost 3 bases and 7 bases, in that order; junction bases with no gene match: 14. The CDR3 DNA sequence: TGCAGTGCTAGTCGTTCTGCGACTAGCAGAATCGGGGAGCTGTTTTTT. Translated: CSASRSATSRIGELFF.

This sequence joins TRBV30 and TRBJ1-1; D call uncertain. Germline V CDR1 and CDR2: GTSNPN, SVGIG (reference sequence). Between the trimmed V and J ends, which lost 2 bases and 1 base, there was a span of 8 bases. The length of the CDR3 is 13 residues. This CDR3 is CAWSREGNTEAFF. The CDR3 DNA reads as TGTGCCTGGAGTCGCGAAGGGAACACTGAAGCTTTCTTT. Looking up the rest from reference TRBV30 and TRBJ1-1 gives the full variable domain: SQTIHQWPATLVQPVGSPLSLECTVEGTSNPNLYWYRQAAGRGLQLLFYSVGIGQISSEVPQNLSASRPQDRQFILSSKKLLLSDSGFYLCAWSREGNTEAFFGQGTRLTVV.

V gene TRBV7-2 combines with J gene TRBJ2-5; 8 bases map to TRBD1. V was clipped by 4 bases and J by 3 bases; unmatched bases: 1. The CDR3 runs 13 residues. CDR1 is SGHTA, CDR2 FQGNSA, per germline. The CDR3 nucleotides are TGTGCCAGCAGCTGGGGACAGGAAGAGACCCAGTACTTC. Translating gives CASSWGQEETQYF.

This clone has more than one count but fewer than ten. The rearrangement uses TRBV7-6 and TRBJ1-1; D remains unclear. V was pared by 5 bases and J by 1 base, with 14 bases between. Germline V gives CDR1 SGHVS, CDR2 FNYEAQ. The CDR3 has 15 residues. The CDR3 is CASSLRVSGNTEAFF. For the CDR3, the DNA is TGTGCCAGCAGCCTTAGGGTTTCAGGGAACACTGAAGCTTTCTTT.

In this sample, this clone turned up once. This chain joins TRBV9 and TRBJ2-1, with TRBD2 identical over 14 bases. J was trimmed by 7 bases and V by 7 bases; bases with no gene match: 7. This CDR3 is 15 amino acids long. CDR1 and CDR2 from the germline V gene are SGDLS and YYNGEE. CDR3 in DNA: TGTGCCAGCTCTAAGCGGACTAGCGGGAGGAATGAGCAGTTCTTC. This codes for CASSKRTSGRNEQFF.

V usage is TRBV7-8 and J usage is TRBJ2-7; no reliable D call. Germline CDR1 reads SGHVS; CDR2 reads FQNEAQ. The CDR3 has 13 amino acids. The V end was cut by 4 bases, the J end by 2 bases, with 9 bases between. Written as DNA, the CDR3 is TGTGCCAGCAGCTGGGCCCCCGCCTACGAGCAGTACTTC. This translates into CASSWAPAYEQYF.

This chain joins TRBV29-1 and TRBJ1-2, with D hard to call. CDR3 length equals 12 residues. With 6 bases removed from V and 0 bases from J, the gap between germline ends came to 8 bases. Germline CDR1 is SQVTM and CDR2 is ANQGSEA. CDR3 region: CSVERANYGYTF. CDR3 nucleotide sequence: TGCAGCGTGGAAAGAGCTAACTATGGCTACACCTTC.

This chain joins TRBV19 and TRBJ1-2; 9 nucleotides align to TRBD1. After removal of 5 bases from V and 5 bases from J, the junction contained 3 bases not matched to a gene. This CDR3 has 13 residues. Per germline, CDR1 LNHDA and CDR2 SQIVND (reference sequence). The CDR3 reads CASSRDREYGYTF. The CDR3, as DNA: TGTGCCAGTAGTCGGGACAGGGAGTATGGCTACACCTTC.

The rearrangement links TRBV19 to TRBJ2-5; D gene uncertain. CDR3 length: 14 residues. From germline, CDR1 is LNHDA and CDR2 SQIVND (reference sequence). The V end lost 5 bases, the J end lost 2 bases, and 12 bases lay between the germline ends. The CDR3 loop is CASSLWAEQETQYF. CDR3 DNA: TGTGCCAGTAGTTTGTGGGCGGAACAAGAGACCCAGTACTTC. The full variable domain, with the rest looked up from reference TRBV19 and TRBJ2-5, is DGGITQSPKYLFRKEGQNVTLSCEQNLNHDAMYWYRQDPGQGLRLIYYSQIVNDFQKGDIAEGYSVSREKKESFPLTVTSAQKNPTAFYLCASSLWAEQETQYFGPGTRLLVL.

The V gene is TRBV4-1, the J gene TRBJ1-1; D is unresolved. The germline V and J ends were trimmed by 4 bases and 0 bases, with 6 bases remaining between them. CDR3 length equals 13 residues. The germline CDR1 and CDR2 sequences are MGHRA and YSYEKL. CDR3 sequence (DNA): TGCGCCAGCAGCCTTTCTATGAACACTGAAGCTTTCTTT. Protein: CASSLSMNTEAFF.

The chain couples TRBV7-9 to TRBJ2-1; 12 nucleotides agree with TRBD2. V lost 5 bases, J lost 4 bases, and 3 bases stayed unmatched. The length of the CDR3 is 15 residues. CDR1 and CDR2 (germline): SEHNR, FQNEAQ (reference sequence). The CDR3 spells CASSRGLAGYNEQFF. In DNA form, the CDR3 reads TGTGCCAGCAGCCGGGGACTAGCGGGTTACAATGAGCAGTTCTTC. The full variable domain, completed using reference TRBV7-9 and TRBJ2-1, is DTGVSQNPRHKITKRGQNVTFRCDPISEHNRLYWYRQTLGQGPEFLTYFQNEAQLEKSRLLSDRFSAERPKGSFSTLEIQRTEQGDSAMYLCASSRGLAGYNEQFFGPGTRLTVL.

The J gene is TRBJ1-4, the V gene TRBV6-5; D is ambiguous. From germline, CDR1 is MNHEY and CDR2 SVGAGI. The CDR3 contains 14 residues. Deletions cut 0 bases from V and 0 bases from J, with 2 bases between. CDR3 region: CASSYSPTNEKLFF. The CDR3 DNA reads TGTGCCAGCAGTTACTCCCCAACTAATGAAAAACTGTTTTTT.

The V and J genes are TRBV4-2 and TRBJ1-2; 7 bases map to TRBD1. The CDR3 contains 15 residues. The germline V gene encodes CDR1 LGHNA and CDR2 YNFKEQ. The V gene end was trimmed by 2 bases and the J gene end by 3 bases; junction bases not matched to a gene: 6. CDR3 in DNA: TGTGCCAGCAGCCAACTACAGGGGACAGACTATGGCTACACCTTC. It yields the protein CASSQLQGTDYGYTF.

The CDR3 spells CASTKGADNSPLHF. The CDR3 DNA sequence: TGTGCCAGCACAAAGGGGGCTGATAATTCACCCCTCCACTTT. The chain combines TRBV25-1 with TRBJ1-6; 7 bases fit TRBD1. Trimming cost V 7 bases and J 5 bases; bases outside gene matches: 5. Germline V gene lookup returns CDR1 MGHDK and CDR2 SYGVNS. The CDR3 sequence is 14 residues long.

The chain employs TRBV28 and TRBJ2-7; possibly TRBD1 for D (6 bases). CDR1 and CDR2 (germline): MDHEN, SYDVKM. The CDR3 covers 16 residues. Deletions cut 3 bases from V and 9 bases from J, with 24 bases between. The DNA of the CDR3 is TGTGCCAGCAGTTTGTGGGGGCGCCCAGTTCAGGGAGCGCAGTACTTC. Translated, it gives CASSLWGRPVQGAQYF.

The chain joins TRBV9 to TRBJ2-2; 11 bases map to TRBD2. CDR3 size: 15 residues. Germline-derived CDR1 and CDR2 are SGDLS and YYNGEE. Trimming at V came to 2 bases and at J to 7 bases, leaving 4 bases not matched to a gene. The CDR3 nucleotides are TGTGCCAGCAGCGTTGGGACTAGCGGAGACGGGGAGCTGTTTTTT. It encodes CASSVGTSGDGELFF.

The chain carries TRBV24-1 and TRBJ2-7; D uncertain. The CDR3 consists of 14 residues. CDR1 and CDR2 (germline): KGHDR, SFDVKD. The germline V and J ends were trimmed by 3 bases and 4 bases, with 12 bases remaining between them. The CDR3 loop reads CATSDPRRPYEQYF. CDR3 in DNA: TGTGCCACCAGTGATCCCCGACGGCCTTACGAGCAGTACTTC.

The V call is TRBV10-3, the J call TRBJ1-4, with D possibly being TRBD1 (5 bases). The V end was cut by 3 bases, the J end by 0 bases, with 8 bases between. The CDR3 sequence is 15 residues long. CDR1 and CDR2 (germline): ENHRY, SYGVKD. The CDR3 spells CAISERGTTNEKLFF. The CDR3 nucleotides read TGTGCCATCAGTGAAAGGGGCACAACTAATGAAAAACTGTTTTTT.

CDR3 protein: CASRRDHSRTEAFF. The CDR3 nucleotides are TGTGCCAGCAGACGGGACCACAGCCGGACTGAAGCTTTCTTT. The rearrangement links TRBV6-5 to TRBJ1-1; D might be TRBD1 (5 bases). The germline V and J ends were trimmed by 6 bases and 5 bases, with 16 bases remaining between them. Germline V gives CDR1 MNHEY, CDR2 SVGAGI. This CDR3 spans 14 amino acids.

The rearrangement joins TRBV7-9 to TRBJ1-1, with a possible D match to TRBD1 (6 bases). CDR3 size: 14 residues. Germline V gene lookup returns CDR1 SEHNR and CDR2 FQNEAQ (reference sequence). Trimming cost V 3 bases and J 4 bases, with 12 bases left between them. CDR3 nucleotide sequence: TGTGCCAGCAGCTTTCCACAGGGATCCACTGAAGCTTTCTTT. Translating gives CASSFPQGSTEAFF. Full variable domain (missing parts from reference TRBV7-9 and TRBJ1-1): DTGVSQNPRHKITKRGQNVTFRCDPISEHNRLYWYRQTLGQGPEFLTYFQNEAQLEKSRLLSDRFSAERPKGSFSTLEIQRTEQGDSAMYLCASSFPQGSTEAFFGQGTRLTVV.

The CDR3 DNA sequence: TGTGCCAGCAGACAGGGGTACTATGGCTACACCTTC. This codes for CASRQGYYGYTF. This chain connects TRBV2 to TRBJ1-2; 7 bases match TRBD1. The CDR3 is 12 amino acids. Germline V gene sequence: CDR1 SNHLY, CDR2 FYNNEI. Unmatched junction bases numbered 1, after V lost 6 bases and J lost 3 bases.

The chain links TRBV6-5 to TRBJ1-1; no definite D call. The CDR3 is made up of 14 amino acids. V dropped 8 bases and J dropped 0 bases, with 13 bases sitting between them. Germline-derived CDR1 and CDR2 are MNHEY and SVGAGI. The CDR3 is CASDRGVLNTEAFF. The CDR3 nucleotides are TGTGCCAGCGACCGGGGAGTTTTGAACACTGAAGCTTTCTTT.